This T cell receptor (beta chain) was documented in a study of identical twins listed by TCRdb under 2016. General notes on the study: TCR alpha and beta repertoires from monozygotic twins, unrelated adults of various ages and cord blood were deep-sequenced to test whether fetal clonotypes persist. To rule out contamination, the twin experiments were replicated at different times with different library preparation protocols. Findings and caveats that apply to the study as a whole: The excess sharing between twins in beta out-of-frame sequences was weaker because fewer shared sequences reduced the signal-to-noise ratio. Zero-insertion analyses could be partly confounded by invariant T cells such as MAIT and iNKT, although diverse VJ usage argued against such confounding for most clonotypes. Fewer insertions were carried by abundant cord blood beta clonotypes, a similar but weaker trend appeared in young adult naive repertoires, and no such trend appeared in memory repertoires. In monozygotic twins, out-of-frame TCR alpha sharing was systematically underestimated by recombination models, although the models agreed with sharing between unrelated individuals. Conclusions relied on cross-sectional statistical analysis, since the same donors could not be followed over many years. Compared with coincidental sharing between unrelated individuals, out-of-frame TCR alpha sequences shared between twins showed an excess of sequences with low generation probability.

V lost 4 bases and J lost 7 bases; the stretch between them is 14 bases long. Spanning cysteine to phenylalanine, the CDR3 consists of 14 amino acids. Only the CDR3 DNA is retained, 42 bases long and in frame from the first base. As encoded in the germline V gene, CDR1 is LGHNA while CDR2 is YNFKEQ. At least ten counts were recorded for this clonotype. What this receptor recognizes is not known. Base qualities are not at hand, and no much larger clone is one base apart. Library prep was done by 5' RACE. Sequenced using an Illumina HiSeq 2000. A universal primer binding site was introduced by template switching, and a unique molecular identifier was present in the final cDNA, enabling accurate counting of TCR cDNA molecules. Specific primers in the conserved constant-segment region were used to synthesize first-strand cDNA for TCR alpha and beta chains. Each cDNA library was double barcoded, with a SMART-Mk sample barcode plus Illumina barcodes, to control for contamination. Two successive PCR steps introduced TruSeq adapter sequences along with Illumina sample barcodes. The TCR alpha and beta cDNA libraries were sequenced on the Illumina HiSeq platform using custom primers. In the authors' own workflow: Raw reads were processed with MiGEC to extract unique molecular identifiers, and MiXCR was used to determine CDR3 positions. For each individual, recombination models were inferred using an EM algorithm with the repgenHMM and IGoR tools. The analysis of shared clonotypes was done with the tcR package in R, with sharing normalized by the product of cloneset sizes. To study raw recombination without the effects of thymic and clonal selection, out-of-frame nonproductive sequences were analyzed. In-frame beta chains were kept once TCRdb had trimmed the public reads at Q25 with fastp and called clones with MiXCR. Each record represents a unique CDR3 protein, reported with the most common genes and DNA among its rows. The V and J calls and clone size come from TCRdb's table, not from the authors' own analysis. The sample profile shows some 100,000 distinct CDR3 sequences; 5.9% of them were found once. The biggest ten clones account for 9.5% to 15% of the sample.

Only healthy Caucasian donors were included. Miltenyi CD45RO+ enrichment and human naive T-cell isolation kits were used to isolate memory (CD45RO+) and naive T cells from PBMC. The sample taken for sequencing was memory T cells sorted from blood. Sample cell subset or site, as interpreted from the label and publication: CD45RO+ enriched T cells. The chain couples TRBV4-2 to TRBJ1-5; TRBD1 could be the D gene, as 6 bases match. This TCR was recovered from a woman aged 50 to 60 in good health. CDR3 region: CASSPAGADQPQHF. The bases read TGTGCCAGCAGCCCCGCAGGGGCCGACCAGCCCCAGCATTTT.